The clone carrying this T cell receptor (beta chain) was found a few times. Its antigen is undetermined. The V gene lost 1 base and the J gene lost 1 base, with 13 bases spanning the gap. The CDR3 is 16 residues long. Germline CDR1 and CDR2: LGHNA and YNFKEQ. PCR was performed a second time for 7 to 11 cycles using a sample-barcoded 5' primer and a J-beta primer mix. TCRdb called the 5' RACE reads again in MiXCR, with one record for every CDR3 protein. This table has about 1.1 million distinct CDR3 sequences, roughly two fifths appearing once. This sample was taken from a study of blood T cells in healthy people across ages. The overall study: About one barcoded beta molecule was captured per two T cells (by template switching).

A minimum of 6.5 million PBMCs was isolated per sample. Study results and limitations: The recorded TCR beta diversity per million T cells decreased in a roughly linear manner with age. Expanded clonotype changes were possibly confounded by unknown donor CMV status.

The sequence came from a man younger than 30 in good health. The sequenced sample consisted of blood. The rearrangement uses TRBV4-2 and TRBJ1-2; D is undetermined. The CDR3 loop reads CASSQVFVIVNYGYTF. CDR3 DNA: TGTGCCAGCAGCCAAGTATTTGTCATAGTTAACTATGGCTACACCTTC.